The 31 T cell receptor beta chains given below trace back to one sample, sequenced in a study of ipilimumab plus nivolumab after autologous stem cell transplantation. The repertoire was sequenced with immunoSEQ multiplex PCR; TCRdb's copy has only in-frame clones and lacks some. Of about 40,000 clones in the sample, nearly 95% were seen once. The sample was PBMCs, taken in a trial of ipilimumab plus nivolumab as post-transplant consolidation. These receptors originate from a male donor with multiple myeloma.

The chain couples TRBV7-6 to TRBJ2-1; 9 bases match TRBD1. The CDR3 extends over 14 amino acids. With 1 base clipped from V and 8 bases from J, the junction kept 3 bases outside the gene matches. Germline V lookup: CDR1 SGHVS, CDR2 FNYEAQ. Here the CDR3 reads CASSLVQGADEQFF. The CDR3 DNA is TGTGCCAGCAGCTTAGTACAGGGGGCGGATGAGCAGTTCTTC.

This sequence joins TRBV6-1 and TRBJ2-4; D gene unclear. CDR1 and CDR2 (germline): MNHNS, SASEGT. V dropped 2 bases and J dropped 1 base, with 9 bases sitting between them. This CDR3 has 15 residues. CDR3 residues: CASSELVTAKNIQYF. DNA of the CDR3: TGTGCCAGCAGTGAACTAGTGACCGCCAAAAACATTCAGTACTTC.

The sample holds one count of this clone. V usage is TRBV28 and J usage is TRBJ2-1, with 10 bases identical to TRBD2. V trimming: 5 bases; J trimming: 5 bases; junction bases outside the gene matches: 3. The CDR3 is made up of 14 amino acids. The germline gives CDR1 MDHEN, CDR2 SYDVKM. In DNA, the CDR3 is TGTGCCAGCAGTAAGACTAGCGGGCACAATGAGCAGTTCTTC. Amino acid sequence: CASSKTSGHNEQFF.

The count of this clone is one. V and J are TRBV19 and TRBJ2-6; TRBD1 matches 8 bases. Trimming took 4 bases from V and 3 from J; bases not matched to a gene: 2. Germline CDR1 is LNHDA and CDR2 is SQIVND (reference sequence). This CDR3 region has 15 residues. The CDR3 bases are TGTGCCAGTAGTACCGGGACAGGTGGGGCCAACGTCCTGACTTTC. Encoded protein: CASSTGTGGANVLTF.

The rearrangement joins TRBV6-5 to TRBJ2-3; TRBD1 agrees at 8 bases. The CDR3 consists of 15 residues. The J segment lost 2 bases and the V segment lost 6 bases, leaving 7 bases of the junction unmatched. The germline V gene has CDR1 MNHEY and CDR2 SVGAGI. Here the CDR3 DNA reads TGTGCCAGCAGCCCGGACAGGGCTGTCACAGATACGCAGTATTTT. This sequence encodes CASSPDRAVTDTQYF.

The rearrangement uses TRBV6-5 and TRBJ1-2; 8 nucleotides match TRBD1. The germline V gene has CDR1 MNHEY and CDR2 SVGAGI. The CDR3 consists of 14 residues. J lost 8 bases, V lost 5 bases, and 10 bases had no gene match. CDR3 coding DNA: TGTGCCAGCAGTCCCTCCCAGGGGGCGGGAGGCTACACCTTC. Encoded protein: CASSPSQGAGGYTF.

J is TRBJ1-4 and V is TRBV28, with D uncertain. Trimming cost V 0 bases and J 5 bases, with 10 bases left between them. The CDR3 sequence is 15 residues long. Germline loops: CDR1 MDHEN, CDR2 SYDVKM. The CDR3 region is CASSLWGAANEKLFF. CDR3 DNA sequence: TGTGCCAGCAGTTTATGGGGCGCAGCAAATGAAAAACTGTTTTTT.

J is TRBJ1-3 and V is TRBV28, with 8 positions matching TRBD1. After removal of 7 bases from V and 0 bases from J, the junction contained 8 bases not matched to a gene. The CDR3 length is 16 residues. CDR1 MDHEN and CDR2 SYDVKM come from the germline V gene. The CDR3 nucleotides are TGTGCCAGCAAAAGGGACAGGCTAAACTCTGGAAACACCATATATTTT. Protein: CASKRDRLNSGNTIYF. Together with reference TRBV28 and TRBJ1-3, the CDR3 gives the full variable domain: DVKVTQSSRYLVKRTGEKVFLECVQDMDHENMFWYRQDPGLGLRLIYFSYDVKMKEKGDIPEGYSVSREKKERFSLILESASTNQTSMYLCASKRDRLNSGNTIYFGEGSWLTVV.

This sequence joins TRBV4-1 and TRBJ2-5, with 7 bases lining up with TRBD2. V shed 1 base and J 11 bases; nucleotides not matched to a gene: 7. The germline CDR1 and CDR2 sequences are MGHRA and YSYEKL. The CDR3 is made up of 13 amino acids. In DNA, the CDR3 is TGCGCCAGCAGCCAAGTAGCGGCGGGGGAGCAGTACTTC. Its translation: CASSQVAAGEQYF.

This rearrangement joins TRBV19 to TRBJ2-5; D is uncertain. V dropped 4 bases and J dropped 3 bases, with 15 bases sitting between them. Germline loops: CDR1 LNHDA, CDR2 SQIVND (reference sequence). This CDR3 is built from 15 residues. For the CDR3, the DNA is TGTGCCAGTAGTACAATGGCTCCGAGCGAAGAGACCCAGTACTTC. It translates to CASSTMAPSEETQYF.

The chain links TRBV2 to TRBJ1-1; D unclear. V was trimmed by 2 bases and J by 11 bases, leaving 9 bases between them. This CDR3 is built from 11 residues. Germline V gives CDR1 SNHLY, CDR2 FYNNEI. The CDR3 region has the DNA TGTGCCAGCAGTGAACTTAGTAGGGCTTTCTTT. Translation gives CASSELSRAFF.

CDR3 sequence: CASSRSGGVKYNEQFF. CDR3 nucleotides: TGTGCCAGCAGTCGTAGCGGGGGGGTCAAATACAATGAGCAGTTCTTC. The chain joins TRBV6-4 to TRBJ2-1; 11 nucleotides match TRBD2. The V and J ends lost 5 bases and 4 bases, in that order; junction bases with no gene match: 7. The germline gives CDR1 MRHNA, CDR2 SNTAGT. This CDR3 contains 16 residues.

The V and J genes are TRBV7-6 and TRBJ2-3; D is undetermined. The CDR3 has 13 amino acids. CDR1 and CDR2 (germline): SGHVS, FNYEAQ. The V gene lost 0 bases and the J gene lost 1 base, with 2 bases spanning the gap. The CDR3 is CASSLARTDTQYF. The CDR3, as DNA: TGTGCCAGCAGCTTAGCCCGCACAGATACGCAGTATTTT. The complete variable domain, with remaining parts taken from reference TRBV7-6 and TRBJ2-3, reads GAGVSQSPRYKVTKRGQDVALRCDPISGHVSLYWYRQALGQGPEFLTYFNYEAQQDKSGLPNDRFSAERPEGSISTLTIQRTEQRDSAMYRCASSLARTDTQYFGPGTRLTVL.

This chain connects TRBV5-4 to TRBJ2-7, with 10 nucleotides matching TRBD2. CDR3 length: 16 residues. Per germline, CDR1 SGHNT and CDR2 YYREEE (reference sequence). With 0 bases clipped from V and 5 bases from J, the junction kept 8 bases outside the gene matches. CDR3 nucleotide sequence: TGTGCCAGCAGCTTGGCTCCGGGACTAGCGTACCACGAGCAGTACTTC. Its translation: CASSLAPGLAYHEQYF.

This clone has just one count. This sequence joins TRBV7-2 and TRBJ2-7; D gene uncertain. Looked up from germline, CDR1 is SGHTA and CDR2 is FQGNSA. CDR3 length equals 15 residues. Deletions cut 1 base from V and 0 bases from J, with 10 bases between. Here the CDR3 reads CASSLDPGLSYEQYF. DNA for the CDR3: TGTGCCAGCAGCTTAGATCCCGGCCTCTCCTACGAGCAGTACTTC.

This chain connects TRBV19 to TRBJ1-3; no clear D. Germline loops: CDR1 LNHDA, CDR2 SQIVND (reference sequence). The CDR3 is 17 residues long. The V and J ends lost 6 bases and 0 bases respectively, with 18 bases between them. As DNA, the CDR3 is TGTGCCAGTAGCTCCCGCTCAGTTGCCAGCTCTGGAAACACCATATATTTT. Translating gives CASSSRSVASSGNTIYF.

V is TRBV19 and J is TRBJ2-6, with a weak D call TRBD2 (6 bases). CDR3 length: 16 residues. V lost 7 bases to trimming and J lost 1 base, with 14 bases between them. Germline CDR1 and CDR2: LNHDA and SQIVND (reference sequence). The CDR3 DNA follows: TGTGCCAGTAAAGCCCGCGGGGTATCTGGGGCCAACGTCCTGACTTTC. It yields the protein CASKARGVSGANVLTF.

The chain is built from TRBV6-1 and TRBJ2-1; 11 bases are shared with TRBD1. The CDR3 contains 15 residues. J gave up 4 bases and V 3 bases, and 2 bases lay outside the gene matches. Germline CDR1 and CDR2: MNHNS and SASEGT. The CDR3 sequence is CASSEDRGQYNEQFF. The CDR3 region has the DNA TGTGCCAGCAGTGAGGACAGGGGGCAATACAATGAGCAGTTCTTC.

This clone was seen only once. V and J are TRBV19 and TRBJ2-1; the match to TRBD2 covers 9 bases. The V and J ends lost 3 bases and 2 bases, in that order; junction bases with no gene match: 2. CDR1 is LNHDA and CDR2 is SQIVND in the germline V gene (reference sequence). The CDR3 contains 15 residues. The CDR3 reads CASSILAGTYNEQFF. CDR3 in DNA: TGTGCCAGTAGTATTCTAGCGGGGACCTACAATGAGCAGTTCTTC.

V and J are TRBV18 and TRBJ1-1; D might be TRBD1 (6 bases). The CDR3 is made up of 13 amino acids. Per the germline V gene, CDR1 is KGHSH and CDR2 is LQKENI. V was cut by 2 bases and J by 4 bases, with 8 bases left in between. This CDR3 reads CASSPAGATEAFF. In DNA, the CDR3 is TGTGCCAGCTCACCAGCGGGGGCCACTGAAGCTTTCTTT.

The chain carries TRBV6-1 and TRBJ1-1, with D unresolved. The V gene lost 7 bases and the J gene lost 0 bases, with 12 bases spanning the gap. CDR3 length: 14 residues. Germline values: CDR1 MNHNS, CDR2 SASEGT. The DNA for the CDR3 is TGTGCCAGCACTTCGGGCGGCCTGAACACTGAAGCTTTCTTT. Protein: CASTSGGLNTEAFF.

J is TRBJ2-1 and V is TRBV29-1; the D is unclear. The V gene's germline CDR1 is SQVTM and CDR2 ANQGSEA. The CDR3 has 16 residues. V was cut by 6 bases and J by 4 bases, with 22 bases left in between. The CDR3 loop is CSVATDPSYGYNEQFF. For the CDR3, the DNA is TGCAGCGTCGCTACGGACCCCTCATATGGATACAATGAGCAGTTCTTC.

The chain is built from TRBV4-1 and TRBJ2-7; unclear D gene. The CDR3 has 16 amino acids. CDR1 is MGHRA and CDR2 is YSYEKL in the germline V gene. V lost 2 bases to trimming and J lost 2 bases, with 16 bases between them. CDR3 bases: TGCGCCAGCAGCCAATCCGACCAACAGTCCGCCTACGAGCAGTACTTC. As protein: CASSQSDQQSAYEQYF.

This chain links TRBV11-2 with TRBJ2-7; D gene unclear. CDR1 and CDR2 from the germline V gene are SGHAT and FQNNGV. V was pared by 2 bases and J by 4 bases, with 9 bases between. The CDR3 has 13 residues. CDR3 sequence reads: CASSLTHLYEQYF. In DNA, the CDR3 is TGTGCCAGCAGCTTAACACATCTATACGAGCAGTACTTC. The whole variable domain, filled in from reference TRBV11-2 and TRBJ2-7, reads EAGVAQSPRYKIIEKRQSVAFWCNPISGHATLYWYQQILGQGPKLLIQFQNNGVVDDSQLPKDRFSAERLKGVDSTLKIQPAKLEDSAVYLCASSLTHLYEQYFGPGTRLTVT.

This chain links TRBV28 with TRBJ1-4, with TRBD1 matching over 9 bases. The CDR3 has 16 amino acids. V dropped 3 bases and J dropped 5; count of bases not matched to a gene: 7. The germline gives CDR1 MDHEN, CDR2 SYDVKM. The CDR3 loop reads CASSFQPGQGNEKLFF. For the CDR3, the DNA is TGTGCCAGCAGTTTCCAACCGGGACAGGGAAATGAAAAACTGTTTTTT. The full variable domain, rest sourced from reference TRBV28 and TRBJ1-4, is DVKVTQSSRYLVKRTGEKVFLECVQDMDHENMFWYRQDPGLGLRLIYFSYDVKMKEKGDIPEGYSVSREKKERFSLILESASTNQTSMYLCASSFQPGQGNEKLFFGSGTQLSVL.

V gene TRBV29-1 combines with J gene TRBJ2-1; no clear D. V lost 4 bases, J lost 5 bases, and 3 bases lay in between. Germline CDR1 and CDR2: SQVTM and ANQGSEA. The length of the CDR3 is 10 residues. DNA of the CDR3: TGCAGCGTTGGCGACAATGAGCAGTTCTTC. Protein sequence: CSVGDNEQFF.

This chain links TRBV19 with TRBJ2-6; D ambiguous. Trimming removed 4 bases from V and 1 base from J, with 2 bases in between. Per the germline V gene, CDR1 is LNHDA and CDR2 is SQIVND (reference sequence). The CDR3 is 13 residues long. CDR3 sequence: CASSRSGANVLTF. CDR3 DNA sequence: TGTGCCAGTAGTAGGTCTGGGGCCAACGTCCTGACTTTC.

This chain uses TRBV19 with TRBJ2-7; TRBD2 aligns across 11 bases. The ends lost 5 bases at V and 2 bases at J; junction bases unmatched: 2. CDR1 is LNHDA, CDR2 SQIVND, per germline (reference sequence). This CDR3 has 14 residues. This CDR3 reads CASSVTSGTYEQYF. The CDR3 DNA reads as TGTGCCAGTAGTGTGACTAGCGGGACCTACGAGCAGTACTTC.

The V gene is TRBV14, the J gene TRBJ2-3, with D possibly TRBD2 on 6 matching bases. The CDR3 contains 14 residues. CDR1 and CDR2 from the germline V gene are SGHDN and FVKESK. The germline V and J ends were trimmed by 4 bases and 6 bases, with 14 bases remaining between them. CDR3 loop: CASSPREWHDTQYF. The CDR3 DNA reads as TGTGCCAGCAGCCCCCGGGAGTGGCATGATACGCAGTATTTT.

The chain carries TRBV12-5 and TRBJ1-4; 8 nucleotides line up with TRBD1. CDR3 size: 15 residues. J was trimmed by 6 bases and V by 4 bases; bases with no gene match: 7. CDR1 LGHNT and CDR2 FRNRAP come from the germline V gene. CDR3 sequence: CASGSFRGPDEKLFF. The CDR3 nucleotides read TGTGCTAGTGGTTCGTTCAGGGGGCCGGATGAAAAACTGTTTTTT. The entire variable domain, with the rest obtained from reference TRBV12-5 and TRBJ1-4, is as follows: DARVTQTPRHKVTEMGQEVTMRCQPILGHNTVFWYRQTMMQGLELLAYFRNRAPLDDSGMPKDRFSAEMPDATLATLKIQPSEPRDSAVYFCASGSFRGPDEKLFFGSGTQLSVL.

The CDR3 nucleotides read TGTGCCAGCAGCTCTCTCGGGACAGGGGGCAATGAGCAGTTCTTC. Amino acids: CASSSLGTGGNEQFF. The J gene is TRBJ2-1, the V gene TRBV7-3, with 11 bases aligning to TRBD1. The length of the CDR3 is 15 residues. V lost 4 bases, J lost 6 bases, and 5 bases stayed unmatched. Germline-derived CDR1 and CDR2 are SGHTA and FQGTGA.